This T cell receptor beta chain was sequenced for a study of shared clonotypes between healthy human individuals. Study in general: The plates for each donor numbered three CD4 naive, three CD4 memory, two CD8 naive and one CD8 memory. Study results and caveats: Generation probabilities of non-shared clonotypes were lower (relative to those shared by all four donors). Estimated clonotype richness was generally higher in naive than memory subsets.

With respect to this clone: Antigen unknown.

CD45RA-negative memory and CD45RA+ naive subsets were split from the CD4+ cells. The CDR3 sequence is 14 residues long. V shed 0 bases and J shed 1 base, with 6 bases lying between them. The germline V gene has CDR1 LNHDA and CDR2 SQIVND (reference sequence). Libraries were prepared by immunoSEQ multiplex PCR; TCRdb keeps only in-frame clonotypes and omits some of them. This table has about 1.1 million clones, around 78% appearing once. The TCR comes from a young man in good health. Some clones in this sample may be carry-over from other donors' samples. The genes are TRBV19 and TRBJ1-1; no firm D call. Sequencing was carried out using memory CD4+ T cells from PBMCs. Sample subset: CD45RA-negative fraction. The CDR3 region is CASSIETGNTEAFF. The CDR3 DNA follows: TGTGCCAGTAGTATAGAGACTGGGAACACTGAAGCTTTCTTT.